This T cell receptor (beta chain) was captured by sequencing in a study of cytomegalovirus exposure and HLA in healthy donors. Germline V gives CDR1 MGHRA, CDR2 YSYEKL. V shed 0 bases and J 5 bases; nucleotides not matched to a gene: 6. The CDR3 has 15 residues. Primers: 60 Vbeta forward and 13 Jbeta reverse. As processed by the authors: A follow-up analysis tallied 86 million or so unique TCR beta chains, roughly 11 million shared. Repertoires were generated with immunoSEQ multiplex PCR, while TCRdb's copy carries only in-frame clones and drops some. From that table come the V and J calls and clone size; the DNA was used to work out D and trimming. In total, the table holds 200,000 or so clones.

The receptor comes from a girl aged 2 to 10 in good health and CMV-seropositive. This chain links TRBV4-1 with TRBJ2-7, with TRBD1 identical over 8 bases. Sequencing was carried out using PBMCs. The CDR3 DNA sequence: TGCGCCAGCAGCCAAGAGAAGACAGGGGCGAACGAGCAGTACTTC. It encodes CASSQEKTGANEQYF.